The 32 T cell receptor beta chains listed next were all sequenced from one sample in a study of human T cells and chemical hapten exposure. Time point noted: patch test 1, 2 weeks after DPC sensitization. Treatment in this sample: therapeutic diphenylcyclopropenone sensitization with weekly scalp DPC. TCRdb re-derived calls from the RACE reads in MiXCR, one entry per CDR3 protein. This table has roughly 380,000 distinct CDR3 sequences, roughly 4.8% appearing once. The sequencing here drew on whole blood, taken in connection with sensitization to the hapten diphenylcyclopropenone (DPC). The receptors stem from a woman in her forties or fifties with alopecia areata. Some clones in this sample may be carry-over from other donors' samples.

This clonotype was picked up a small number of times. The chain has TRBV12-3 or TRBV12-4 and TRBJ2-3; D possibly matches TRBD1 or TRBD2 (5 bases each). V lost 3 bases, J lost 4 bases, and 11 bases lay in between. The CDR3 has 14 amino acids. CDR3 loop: CASSLGVVPDTQYF. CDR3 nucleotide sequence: TGTGCCAGCAGTTTGGGGGTAGTTCCAGATACGCAGTATTTT.

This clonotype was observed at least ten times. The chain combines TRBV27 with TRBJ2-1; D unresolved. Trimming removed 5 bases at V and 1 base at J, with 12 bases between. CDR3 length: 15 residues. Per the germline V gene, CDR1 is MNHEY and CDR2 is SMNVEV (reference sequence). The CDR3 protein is CASSRPGGSYNEQFF. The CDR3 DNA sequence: TGTGCCAGCAGTCGCCCTGGCGGTTCCTACAATGAGCAGTTCTTC.

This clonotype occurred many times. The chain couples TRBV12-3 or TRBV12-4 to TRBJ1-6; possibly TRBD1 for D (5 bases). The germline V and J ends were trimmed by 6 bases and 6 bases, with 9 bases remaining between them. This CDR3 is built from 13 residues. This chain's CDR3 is CASSDRSNSPLHF. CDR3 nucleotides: TGTGCCAGCAGCGACAGAAGTAATTCACCCCTCCACTTT.

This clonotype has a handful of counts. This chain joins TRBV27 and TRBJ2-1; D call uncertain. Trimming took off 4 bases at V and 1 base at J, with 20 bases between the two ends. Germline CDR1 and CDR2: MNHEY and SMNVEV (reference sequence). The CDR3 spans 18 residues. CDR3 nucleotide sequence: TGTGCCAGCAGTTCCAGTCTCGAAGGGTGGAAGTCCTACAATGAGCAGTTCTTC. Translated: CASSSSLEGWKSYNEQFF.

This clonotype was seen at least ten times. CDR3 coding DNA: TGTGCCAGCAGTGGGGAAGGTCGGGACAGCCCTAATGAAAAACTGTTTTTT. Translation: CASSGEGRDSPNEKLFF. The chain has TRBV25-1 and TRBJ1-4; 7 bases are a match to TRBD1. The V gene end was trimmed by 4 bases and the J gene end by 3 bases; junction bases not matched to a gene: 11. The length of the CDR3 is 17 residues. Germline V gives CDR1 MGHDK, CDR2 SYGVNS.

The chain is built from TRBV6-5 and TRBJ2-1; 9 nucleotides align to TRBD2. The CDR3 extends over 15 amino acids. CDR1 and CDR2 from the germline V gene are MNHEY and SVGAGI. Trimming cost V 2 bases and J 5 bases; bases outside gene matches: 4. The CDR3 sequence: CASSYSGRIDNEQFF. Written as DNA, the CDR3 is TGTGCCAGCAGTTACAGCGGGAGGATTGACAATGAGCAGTTCTTC.

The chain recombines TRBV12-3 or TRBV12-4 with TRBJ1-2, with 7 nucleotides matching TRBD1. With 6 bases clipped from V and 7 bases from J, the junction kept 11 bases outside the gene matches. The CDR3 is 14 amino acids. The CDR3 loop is CASSRPKGAFGYTF. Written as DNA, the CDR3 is TGTGCCAGCAGCCGGCCCAAGGGGGCGTTTGGCTACACCTTC.

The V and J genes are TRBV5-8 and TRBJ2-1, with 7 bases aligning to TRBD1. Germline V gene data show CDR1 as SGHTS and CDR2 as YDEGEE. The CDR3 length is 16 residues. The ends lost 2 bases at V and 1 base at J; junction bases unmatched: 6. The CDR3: CASSFAGTASYNEQFF. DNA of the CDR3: TGTGCCAGCAGCTTTGCTGGGACAGCATCCTACAATGAGCAGTTCTTC.

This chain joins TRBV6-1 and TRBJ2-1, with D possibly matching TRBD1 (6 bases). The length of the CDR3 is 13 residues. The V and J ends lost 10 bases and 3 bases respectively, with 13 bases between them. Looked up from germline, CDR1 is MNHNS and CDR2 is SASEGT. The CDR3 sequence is CATRDTVYNEQFF. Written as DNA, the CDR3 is TGTGCCACCCGGGACACAGTCTACAATGAGCAGTTCTTC.

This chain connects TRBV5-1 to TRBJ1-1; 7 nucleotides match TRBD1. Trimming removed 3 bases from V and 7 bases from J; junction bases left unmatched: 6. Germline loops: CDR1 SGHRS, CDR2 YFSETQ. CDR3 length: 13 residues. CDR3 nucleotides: TGCGCCAGCAGCTGGGGCGGGACAGATGAAGCTTTCTTT. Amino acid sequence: CASSWGGTDEAFF.

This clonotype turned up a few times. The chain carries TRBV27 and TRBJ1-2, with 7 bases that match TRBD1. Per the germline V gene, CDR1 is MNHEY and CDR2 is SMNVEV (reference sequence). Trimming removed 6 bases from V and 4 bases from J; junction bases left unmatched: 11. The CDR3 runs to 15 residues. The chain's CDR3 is CASRVTTGEIYGYTF. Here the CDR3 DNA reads TGTGCCAGCAGGGTGACTACAGGGGAGATCTATGGCTACACCTTC.

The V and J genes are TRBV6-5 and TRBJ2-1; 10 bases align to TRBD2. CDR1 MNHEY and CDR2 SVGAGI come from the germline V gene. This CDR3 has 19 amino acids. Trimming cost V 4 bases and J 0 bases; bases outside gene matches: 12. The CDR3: CASSSLGSGRVSSYNEQFF. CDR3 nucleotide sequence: TGTGCCAGCAGTTCCCTGGGGAGCGGGAGGGTCAGCTCCTACAATGAGCAGTTCTTC.

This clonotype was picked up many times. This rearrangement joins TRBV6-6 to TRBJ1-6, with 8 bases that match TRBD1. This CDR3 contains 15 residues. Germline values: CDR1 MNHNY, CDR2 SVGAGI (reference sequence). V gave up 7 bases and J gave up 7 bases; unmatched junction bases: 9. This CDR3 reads CASTHLTGVNSPLHF. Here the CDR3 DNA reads TGTGCCAGCACCCACTTGACAGGGGTCAATTCACCCCTCCACTTT.

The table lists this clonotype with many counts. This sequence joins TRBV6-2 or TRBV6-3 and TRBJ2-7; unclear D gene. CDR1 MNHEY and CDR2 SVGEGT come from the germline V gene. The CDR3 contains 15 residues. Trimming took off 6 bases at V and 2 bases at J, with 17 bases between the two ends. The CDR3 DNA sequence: TGTGCCAGCAGCCCAGGAAGGACCCTCACCTACGAGCAGTACTTC. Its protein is CASSPGRTLTYEQYF.

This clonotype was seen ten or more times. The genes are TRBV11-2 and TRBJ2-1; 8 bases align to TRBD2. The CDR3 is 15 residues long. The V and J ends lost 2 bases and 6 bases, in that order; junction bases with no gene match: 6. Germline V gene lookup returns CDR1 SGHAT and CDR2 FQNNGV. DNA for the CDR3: TGTGCCAGCAGCTTACGGGGGGGCCCCTCCAATGAGCAGTTCTTC. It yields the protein CASSLRGGPSNEQFF.

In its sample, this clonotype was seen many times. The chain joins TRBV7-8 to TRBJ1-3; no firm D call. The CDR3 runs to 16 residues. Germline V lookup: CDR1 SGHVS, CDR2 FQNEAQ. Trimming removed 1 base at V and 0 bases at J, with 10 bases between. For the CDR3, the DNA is TGTGCCAGCAGCTTAGGGACGGCGAGCTCTGGAAACACCATATATTTT. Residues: CASSLGTASSGNTIYF.

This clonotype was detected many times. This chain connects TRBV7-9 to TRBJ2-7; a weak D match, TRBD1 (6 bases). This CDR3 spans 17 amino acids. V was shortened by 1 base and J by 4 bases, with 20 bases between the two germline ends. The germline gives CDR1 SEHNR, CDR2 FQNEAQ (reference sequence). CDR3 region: CASSLGHGQGRPYEQYF. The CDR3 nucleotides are TGTGCCAGCAGCTTAGGTCATGGGCAGGGGCGTCCTTACGAGCAGTACTTC.

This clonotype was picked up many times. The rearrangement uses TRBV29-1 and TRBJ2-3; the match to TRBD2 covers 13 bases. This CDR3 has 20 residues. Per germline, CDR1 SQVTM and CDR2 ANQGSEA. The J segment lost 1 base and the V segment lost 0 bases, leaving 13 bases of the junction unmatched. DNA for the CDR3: TGCAGCGTTGAAGATATAGGGACTAGCGGGACCGTCGTGGGCACAGATACGCAGTATTTT. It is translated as CSVEDIGTSGTVVGTDTQYF.

The CDR3: CASSGDGNEQFF. CDR3 in DNA: TGTGCCAGCAGTGGGGATGGCAATGAGCAGTTCTTC. V is TRBV12-3 or TRBV12-4 and J is TRBJ2-1; no reliable D call. Trimming left V 5 bases short and J 6 bases short, with 8 bases between. The CDR3 extends over 12 amino acids.

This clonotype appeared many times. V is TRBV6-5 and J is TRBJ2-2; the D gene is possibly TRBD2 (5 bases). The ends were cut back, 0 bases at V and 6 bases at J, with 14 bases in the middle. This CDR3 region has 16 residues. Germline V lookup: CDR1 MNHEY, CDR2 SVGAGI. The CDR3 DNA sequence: TGTGCCAGCAGTTACTCGAACAGCTGGAGGCCCGGGGAGCTGTTTTTT. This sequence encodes CASSYSNSWRPGELFF.

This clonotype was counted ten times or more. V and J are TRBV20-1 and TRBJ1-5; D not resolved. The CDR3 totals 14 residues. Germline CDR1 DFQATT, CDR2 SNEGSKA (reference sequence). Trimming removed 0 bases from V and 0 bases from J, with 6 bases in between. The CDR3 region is CSARDENSNQPQHF. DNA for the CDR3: TGCAGTGCTAGAGACGAAAATAGCAATCAGCCCCAGCATTTT.

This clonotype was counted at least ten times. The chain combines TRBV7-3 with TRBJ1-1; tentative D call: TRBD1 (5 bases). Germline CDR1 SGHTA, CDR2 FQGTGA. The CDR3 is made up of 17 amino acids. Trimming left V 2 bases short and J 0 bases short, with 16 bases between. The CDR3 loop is CASSLGGVLLMNTEAFF. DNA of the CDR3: TGTGCCAGCAGCTTAGGGGGGGTCTTACTAATGAACACTGAAGCTTTCTTT.

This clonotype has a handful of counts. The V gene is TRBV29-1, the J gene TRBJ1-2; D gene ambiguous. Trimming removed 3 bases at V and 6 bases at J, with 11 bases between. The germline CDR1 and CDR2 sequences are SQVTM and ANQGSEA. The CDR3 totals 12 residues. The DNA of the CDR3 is TGCAGCGTTGAGCCCACAAGGCATGGCTACACCTTC. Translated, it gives CSVEPTRHGYTF.

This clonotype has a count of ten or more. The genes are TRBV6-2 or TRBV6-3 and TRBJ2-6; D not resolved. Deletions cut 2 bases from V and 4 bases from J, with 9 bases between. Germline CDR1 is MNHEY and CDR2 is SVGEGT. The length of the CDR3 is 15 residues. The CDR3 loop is CASSYGGAGANVLTF. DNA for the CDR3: TGTGCCAGCAGTTACGGTGGCGCCGGGGCCAACGTCCTGACTTTC.

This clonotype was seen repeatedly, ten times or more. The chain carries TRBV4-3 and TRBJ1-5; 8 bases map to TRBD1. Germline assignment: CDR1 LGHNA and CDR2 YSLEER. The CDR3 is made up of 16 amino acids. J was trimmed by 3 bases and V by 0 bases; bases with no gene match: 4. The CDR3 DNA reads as TGCGCCAGCAGCCAAGATAGACAGGGGAACAATCAGCCCCAGCATTTT. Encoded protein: CASSQDRQGNNQPQHF.

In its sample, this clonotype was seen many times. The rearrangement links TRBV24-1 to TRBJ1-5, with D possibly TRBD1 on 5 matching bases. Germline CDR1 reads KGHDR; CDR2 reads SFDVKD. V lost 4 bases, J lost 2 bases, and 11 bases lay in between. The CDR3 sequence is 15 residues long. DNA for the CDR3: TGTGCCACCAGTGACCCAATCAGGGGCAATCAGCCCCAGCATTTT. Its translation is CATSDPIRGNQPQHF.

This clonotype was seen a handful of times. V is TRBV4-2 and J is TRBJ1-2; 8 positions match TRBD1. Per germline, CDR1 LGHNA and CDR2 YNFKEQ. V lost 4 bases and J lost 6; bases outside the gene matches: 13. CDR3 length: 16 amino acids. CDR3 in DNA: TGTGCCAGCAGCCTCCCCAAGCGGACAGGGAGTCATGGCTACACCTTC. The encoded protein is CASSLPKRTGSHGYTF.

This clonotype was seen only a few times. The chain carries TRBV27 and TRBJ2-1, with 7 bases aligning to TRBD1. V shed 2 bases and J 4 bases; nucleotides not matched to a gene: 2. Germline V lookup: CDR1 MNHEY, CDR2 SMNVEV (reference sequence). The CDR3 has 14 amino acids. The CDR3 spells CASSLGTAYNEQFF. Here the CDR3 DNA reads TGTGCCAGCAGTTTAGGGACAGCTTACAATGAGCAGTTCTTC.

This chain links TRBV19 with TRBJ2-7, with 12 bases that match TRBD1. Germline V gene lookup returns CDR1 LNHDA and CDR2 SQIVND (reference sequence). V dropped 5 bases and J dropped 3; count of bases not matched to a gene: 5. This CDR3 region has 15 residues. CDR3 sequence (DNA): TGTGCCAGTAGTTCGGGACAGGGGGCAATCTACGAGCAGTACTTC. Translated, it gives CASSSGQGAIYEQYF. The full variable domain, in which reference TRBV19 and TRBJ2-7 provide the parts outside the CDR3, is DGGITQSPKYLFRKEGQNVTLSCEQNLNHDAMYWYRQDPGQGLRLIYYSQIVNDFQKGDIAEGYSVSREKKESFPLTVTSAQKNPTAFYLCASSSGQGAIYEQYFGPGTRLTVT.

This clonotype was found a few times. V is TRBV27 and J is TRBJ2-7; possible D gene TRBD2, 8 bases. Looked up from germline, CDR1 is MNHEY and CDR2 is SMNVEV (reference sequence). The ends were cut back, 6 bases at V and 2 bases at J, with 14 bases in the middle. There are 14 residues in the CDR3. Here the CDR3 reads CASSPGRGPYEQYF. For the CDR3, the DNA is TGTGCCAGCAGCCCCGGGAGGGGGCCCTACGAGCAGTACTTC.

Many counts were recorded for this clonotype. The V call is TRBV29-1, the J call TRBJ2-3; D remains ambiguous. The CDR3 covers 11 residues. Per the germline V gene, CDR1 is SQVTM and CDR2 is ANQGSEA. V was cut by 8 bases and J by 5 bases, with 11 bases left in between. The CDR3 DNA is TGCAGCTCCTTGACCGTAGATACGCAGTATTTT. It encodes CSSLTVDTQYF.

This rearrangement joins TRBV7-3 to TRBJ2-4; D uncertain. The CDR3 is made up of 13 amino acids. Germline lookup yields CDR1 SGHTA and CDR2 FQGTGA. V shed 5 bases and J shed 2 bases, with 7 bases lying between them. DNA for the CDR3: TGTGCCAGCAGCCCGAACTCCAAAAACATTCAGTACTTC. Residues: CASSPNSKNIQYF.